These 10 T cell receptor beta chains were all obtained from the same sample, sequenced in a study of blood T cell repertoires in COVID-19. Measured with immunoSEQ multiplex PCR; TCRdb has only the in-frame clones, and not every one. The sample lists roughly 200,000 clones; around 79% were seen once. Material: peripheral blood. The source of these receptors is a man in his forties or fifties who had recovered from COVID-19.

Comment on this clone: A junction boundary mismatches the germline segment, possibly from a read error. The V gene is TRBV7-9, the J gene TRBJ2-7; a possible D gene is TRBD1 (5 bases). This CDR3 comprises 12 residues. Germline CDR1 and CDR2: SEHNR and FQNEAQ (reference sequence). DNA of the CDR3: TGTGCCAGCAGCGACAGTTTCGGCGAGCAGTACTTT. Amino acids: CASSDSFGEQYF.

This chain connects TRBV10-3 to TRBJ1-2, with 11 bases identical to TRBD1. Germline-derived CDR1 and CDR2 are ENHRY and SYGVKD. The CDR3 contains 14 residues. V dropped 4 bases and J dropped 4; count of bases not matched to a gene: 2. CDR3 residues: CAISGTGGTYGYTF. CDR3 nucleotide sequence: TGTGCCATCAGTGGGACAGGGGGCACCTATGGCTACACCTTC.

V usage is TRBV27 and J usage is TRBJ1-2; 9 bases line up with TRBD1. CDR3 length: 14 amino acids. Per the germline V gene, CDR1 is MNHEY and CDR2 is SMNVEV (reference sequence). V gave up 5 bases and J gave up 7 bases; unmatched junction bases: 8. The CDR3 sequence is CASSKSGTGSGYTF. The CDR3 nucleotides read TGTGCCAGCAGTAAATCCGGGACAGGGAGTGGCTACACCTTC.

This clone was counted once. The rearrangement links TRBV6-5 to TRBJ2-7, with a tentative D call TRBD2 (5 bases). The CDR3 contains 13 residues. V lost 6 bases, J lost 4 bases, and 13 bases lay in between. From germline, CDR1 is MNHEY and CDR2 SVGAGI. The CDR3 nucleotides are TGTGCCAGCAGGAAAGGGAGAGGATACGAGCAGTACTTC. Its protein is CASRKGRGYEQYF.

CDR3 sequence reads: CASSLGRGNTIYF. CDR3 bases: TGTGCCAGCAGCTTAGGGAGGGGGAACACCATATATTTT. V usage is TRBV7-3 and J usage is TRBJ1-3; D perhaps matches TRBD1 (6 bases). Germline loops: CDR1 SGHTA, CDR2 FQGTGA. Between the trimmed V and J ends, which lost 2 bases and 7 bases, there was a span of 9 bases. This CDR3 region has 13 residues.

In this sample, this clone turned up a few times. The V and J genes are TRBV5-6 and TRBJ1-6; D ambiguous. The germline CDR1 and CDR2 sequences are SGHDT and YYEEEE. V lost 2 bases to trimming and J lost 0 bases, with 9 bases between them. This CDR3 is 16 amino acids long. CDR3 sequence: CASSFGLNSYNSPLHF. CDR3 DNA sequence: TGTGCCAGCAGCTTTGGACTCAACTCCTATAATTCACCCCTCCACTTT. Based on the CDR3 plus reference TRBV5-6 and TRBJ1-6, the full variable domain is DAGVTQSPTHLIKTRGQQVTLRCSPKSGHDTVSWYQQALGQGPQFIFQYYEEEERQRGNFPDRFSGHQFPNYSSELNVNALLLGDSALYLCASSFGLNSYNSPLHFGNGTRLTVT.

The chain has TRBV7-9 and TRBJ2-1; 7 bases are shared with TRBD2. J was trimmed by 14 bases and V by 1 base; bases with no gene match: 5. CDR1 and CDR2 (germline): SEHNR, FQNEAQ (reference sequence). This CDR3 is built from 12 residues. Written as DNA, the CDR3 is TGTGCCAGCAGCTTAGGGGGGGGACCAAAGTTCTTC. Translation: CASSLGGGPKFF.

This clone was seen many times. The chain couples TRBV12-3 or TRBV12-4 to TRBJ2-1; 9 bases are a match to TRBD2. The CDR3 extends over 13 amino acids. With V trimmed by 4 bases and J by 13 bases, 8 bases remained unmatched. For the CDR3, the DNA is TGTGCCAGCAGTTCTATGACTAGCGGCCCCCAGTTCTTC. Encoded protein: CASSSMTSGPQFF.

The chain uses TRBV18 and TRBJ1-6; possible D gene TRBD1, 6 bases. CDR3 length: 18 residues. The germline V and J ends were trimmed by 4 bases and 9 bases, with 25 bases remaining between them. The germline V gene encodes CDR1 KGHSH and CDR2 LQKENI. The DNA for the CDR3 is TGTGCCAGCTCACGTAACAGGGCCCAGGTGGATAGTGGTTCACCCCTCCACTTT. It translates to CASSRNRAQVDSGSPLHF.

This chain's CDR3 is CASSMQDRAGTGELFF. DNA of the CDR3: TGTGCCAGTAGTATGCAAGACAGGGCTGGGACCGGGGAGCTGTTTTTT. The genes are TRBV19 and TRBJ2-2; 7 nucleotides align to TRBD1. Germline V gene sequence: CDR1 LNHDA, CDR2 SQIVND (reference sequence). Germline trimming cut 3 bases from V and 5 bases from J; bases unmatched to any gene: 9. The length of the CDR3 is 16 residues.